This T cell receptor (beta chain) originates from a study of T cell repertoires in aging, cancer and after chemotherapy. About the study: Six age groups, ranging from 30 or younger to 70 or older, included the donors.

The study's findings and limits: Age-matched healthy donors had significantly more diverse, less clonal blood TCR repertoires than untreated cancer patients. Median generation probability rose over the chemotherapy interval in each cancer cohort, suggesting rebound thymic output.

This CDR3 has 15 amino acids. Germline V gives CDR1 SGHKS, CDR2 YYEKEE (reference sequence). A mixed TRB-A/B primer pool amplified rearranged TRB by multiplex touch-down PCR. TCRdb itself ran the multiplex PCR reads through MiXCR, one entry per CDR3 protein. The sample lists approximately 9,000 distinct CDR3 sequences; around 25% were seen once. Remarks on this clonotype: What it binds is unknown. The junction shows a germline mismatch at one end, possibly a read error.

TCR beta rearrangements were amplified from peripheral blood genomic DNA. Specimen: blood. J is TRBJ1-2 and V is TRBV5-5; 8 positions agree with TRBD1. This TCR was recovered from a human donor with a blood cancer. This CDR3 reads CASSQPDQGAGGYTF. The CDR3 DNA reads as TGCGCCAGCAGCCAGCCAGATCAGGGGGCAGGGGGCTACACCTTC.